This T cell receptor beta chain was identified during a study of T cell responses to AZD1222 COVID-19 vaccine. General study findings and limits: In the spike-specific TCR repertoire, nearly half reportedly target unmutated variant regions. The CD4 TCRs associated with vaccination extended across spike and predominated at 160-218 and 743-854. Baseline seropositives among AZD1222 recipients totaled only five to seven.

The length of the CDR3 is 14 residues. The V segment lost 0 bases and the J segment 11 bases; nucleotides outside the gene matches: 7. Germline V CDR1 and CDR2: SGHDT, YYEEEE. The assay was immunoSEQ multiplex PCR, and TCRdb's table has in-frame clones only and misses some. The repertoire holds about 150,000 clones, 85% to 95% seen once, with 1.5% to 2% in the top ten. A word on this clone: Its antigen is unknown.

This sequence originates from an adult in good health. The sequences come from peripheral blood, collected on day 0 of AZD1222 vaccination. The chain recombines TRBV5-6 with TRBJ2-2, with 7 bases fitting TRBD2. Here the CDR3 reads CASSLGIGEGELFF. The DNA for the CDR3 is TGTGCCAGCAGCTTGGGGATTGGGGAGGGAGAGCTGTTTTTT. Full variable domain (rest looked up from reference TRBV5-6 and TRBJ2-2): DAGVTQSPTHLIKTRGQQVTLRCSPKSGHDTVSWYQQALGQGPQFIFQYYEEEERQRGNFPDRFSGHQFPNYSSELNVNALLLGDSALYLCASSLGIGEGELFFGEGSRLTVL.